The T cell receptor beta chain described here comes from a study of T-cell memory formation after mild COVID-19. The wider study: Most TCR clusters belonged to a single donor. The study's findings and limits: Contracting clones from day 15 to 85 had balanced CD4/CD8; later expanders favoured CD4+. Pre-infection memory contained some responding clones, which suggested that cross-reactive memory had joined.

The 5'RACE method, run with constant-segment primers, produced TCR alpha and TCR beta cDNA libraries (carrying sample barcodes and UMIs). TCRdb reprocessed the 5' RACE reads via MiXCR and lists one record per CDR3 protein. In the table there are hundreds of thousands of distinct CDR3 sequences, about 20% of which are singletons. This clonotype was counted a few times. Its specificity is unknown. CDR3 length: 14 amino acids. V was clipped by 8 bases and J by 10 bases, with 21 bases between them. Germline CDR1 and CDR2: SGHTA and FQGTGA. This TCR derives from an adult woman who had mild COVID-19 (a few samples of this study predate the infection). Cell type and time point are not known. This rearrangement joins TRBV7-3 to TRBJ2-1; tentatively, D is TRBD1 or TRBD2 (6 bases each). The sequencing sample was made of PBMCs or a T cell subset sorted from them (not recorded which). The DNA of the CDR3 is TGTGCCAGCGCTCCATCGGGGGCATTTTGGGAGCAGTTCTTC. Residues: CASAPSGAFWEQFF.